Listed below are T cell receptor beta chains from one sample, sequenced in a study of blood T cell repertoires in COVID-19. Sequenced by immunoSEQ multiplex PCR; TCRdb stores in-frame clones only, minus some. The sample carries about 210,000 clones, roughly 86% recorded once. Sequenced sample: peripheral blood. All receptors derive from a woman aged 45-65 years with active or convalescent COVID-19. Each CDR3 is given with its conserved first and last residue. The D gene is left open where the match is weak.

J gene	D gene	V gene	CDR3 length	CDR3 protein	CDR3 DNA
TRBJ2-7	.	TRBV6-1	15	CASSEQGSRSYEQYF	TGTGCCAGCAGTGAACAGGGCTCCCGTTCCTACGAGCAGTACTTC
TRBJ2-1	.	TRBV5-1	13	CASSSAGYNEQFF	TGCGCCAGCAGCTCCGCCGGGTACAATGAGCAGTTCTTC
TRBJ2-1	TRBD1	TRBV29-1	14	CSVVERQGYNEQFF	TGCAGCGTTGTTGAGAGACAGGGCTACAATGAGCAGTTCTTC
TRBJ1-2	.	TRBV5-1	16	CASSLEPQGLGYGYTF	TGCGCCAGCAGCTTGGAGCCGCAGGGGTTAGGCTATGGCTACACCTTC
TRBJ1-5	TRBD1	TRBV19	17	CATRRQGRGYSNQPQHF	TGTGCCACCAGGAGACAGGGAAGGGGCTATAGCAATCAGCCCCAGCATTTT
TRBJ2-1	TRBD2	TRBV6-5	13	CASSSDDVAGVFF	TGTGCCAGCAGTAGCGACGATGTAGCGGGAGTTTTCTTC
TRBJ2-5	TRBD2	TRBV19	14	CASGGSGRSETQYF	TGTGCCAGCGGAGGGAGCGGGAGGAGCGAGACCCAGTACTTC
TRBJ2-2	.	TRBV5-1	15	CASSLDPGKAGELFF	TGCGCCAGCAGCCTGGACCCCGGGAAGGCCGGGGAGCTGTTTTTT
TRBJ1-1	.	TRBV14	16	CASSQGAFTGNTEAFF	TGTGCCAGCAGCCAGGGGGCCTTTACAGGGAACACTGAAGCTTTCTTT
TRBJ2-3	TRBD2	TRBV5-1	17	CASSLDPSGRNTDTQYF	TGCGCCAGCAGCTTGGACCCTAGCGGGAGGAATACAGATACGCAGTATTTT
TRBJ1-1	.	TRBV30	12	CAWHTGYTEAFF	TGTGCCTGGCATACAGGGTACACTGAAGCTTTCTTT